The present T cell receptor (beta chain) was sequenced within a study of beta chain features in type 1 diabetes. Study results and limitations: Within each of all four CD4+ subsets, Type 1 diabetes patients had TCRB CDR3s that were moderately but significantly shorter. Cells with high TCR expression could be over-represented when cDNA is sequenced. Sampled from patients, naive, central memory and Treg TCRB repertoires appeared more similar than those sampled from healthy donors.

Sequenced material consisted of expressed TCRB transcripts (all of the isolated RNA was reverse transcribed). Method: immunoSEQ multiplex PCR; TCRdb's copy keeps in-frame clones and lacks some. The data contain approximately 52,000 clones, roughly 63% of them singletons. V lost 5 bases and J 0 bases, leaving 10 bases between the germline ends. The CDR3 totals 14 residues. CDR1 and CDR2 (germline): SGHVS, FQNEAQ. Comments on this clone: Its antigen is not known.

The chain carries TRBV7-8 and TRBJ2-5; a possible D gene is TRBD2 (6 bases). The specimen was stem cell memory CD4+ T cells from blood. The receptor's source is a woman in her 30s with type 1 diabetes. In DNA, the CDR3 is TGTGCCAGCAGCCCGGGGACTGACCAAGAGACCCAGTACTTC. Translating it yields CASSPGTDQETQYF. Looking up the rest from reference TRBV7-8 and TRBJ2-5 gives the full variable domain: GAGVSQSPRYKVAKRGQDVALRCDPISGHVSLFWYQQALGQGPEFLTYFQNEAQLDKSGLPSDRFFAERPEGSVSTLKIQRTQQEDSAVYLCASSPGTDQETQYFGPGTRLLVL.